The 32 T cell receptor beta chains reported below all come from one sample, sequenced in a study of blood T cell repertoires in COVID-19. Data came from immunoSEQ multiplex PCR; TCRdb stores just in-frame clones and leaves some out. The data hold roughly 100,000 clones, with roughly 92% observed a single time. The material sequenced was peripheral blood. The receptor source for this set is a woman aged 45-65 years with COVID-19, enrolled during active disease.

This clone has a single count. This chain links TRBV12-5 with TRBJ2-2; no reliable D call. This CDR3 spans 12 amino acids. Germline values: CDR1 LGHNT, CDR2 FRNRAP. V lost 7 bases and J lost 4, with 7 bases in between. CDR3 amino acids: CASALLTGELFF. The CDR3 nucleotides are TGTGCTAGTGCCCTCCTCACCGGGGAGCTGTTTTTT.

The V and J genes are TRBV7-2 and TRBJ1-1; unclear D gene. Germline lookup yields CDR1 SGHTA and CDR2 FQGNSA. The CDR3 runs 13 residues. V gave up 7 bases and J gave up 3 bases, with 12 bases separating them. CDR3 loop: CASTAGIYTEAFF. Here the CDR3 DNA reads TGTGCCAGCACCGCCGGGATTTACACTGAAGCTTTCTTT. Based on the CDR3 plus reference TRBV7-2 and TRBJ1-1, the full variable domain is GAGVSQSPSNKVTEKGKDVELRCDPISGHTALYWYRQSLGQGLEFLIYFQGNSAPDKSGLPSDRFSAERTGGSVSTLTIQRTQQEDSAVYLCASTAGIYTEAFFGQGTRLTVV.

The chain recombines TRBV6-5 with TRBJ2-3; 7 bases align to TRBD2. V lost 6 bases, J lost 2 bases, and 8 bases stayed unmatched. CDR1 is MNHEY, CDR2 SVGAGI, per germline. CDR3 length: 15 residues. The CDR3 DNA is TGTGCCAGCAGCTACCGACTAGCCTACACAGATACGCAGTATTTT. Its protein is CASSYRLAYTDTQYF.

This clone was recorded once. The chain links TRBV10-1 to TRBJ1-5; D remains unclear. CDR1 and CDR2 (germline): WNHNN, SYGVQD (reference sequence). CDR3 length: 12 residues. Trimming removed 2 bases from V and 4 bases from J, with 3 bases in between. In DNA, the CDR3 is TGCGCCAGCAGTGAGCCTAATCAGCCCCAGCATTTT. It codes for CASSEPNQPQHF.

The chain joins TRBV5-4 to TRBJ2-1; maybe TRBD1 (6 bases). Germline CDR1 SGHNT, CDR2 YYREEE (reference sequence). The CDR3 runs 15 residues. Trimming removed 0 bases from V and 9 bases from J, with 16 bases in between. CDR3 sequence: CASSLEGLLRGEQFF. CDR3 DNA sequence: TGTGCCAGCAGCTTGGAAGGACTCCTCAGGGGTGAGCAGTTCTTC.

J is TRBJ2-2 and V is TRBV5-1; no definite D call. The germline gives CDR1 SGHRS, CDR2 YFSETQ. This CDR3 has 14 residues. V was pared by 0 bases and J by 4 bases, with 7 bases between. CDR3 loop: CASSLAIGTGELFF. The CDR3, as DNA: TGCGCCAGCAGCTTGGCTATCGGCACCGGGGAGCTGTTTTTT.

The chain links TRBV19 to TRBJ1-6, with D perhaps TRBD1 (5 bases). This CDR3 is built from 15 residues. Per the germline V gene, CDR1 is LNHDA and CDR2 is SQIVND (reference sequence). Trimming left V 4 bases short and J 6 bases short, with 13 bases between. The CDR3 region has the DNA TGTGCCAGTAGTACGAGGGGAGGAGGTAATTCACCCCTCCACTTT. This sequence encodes CASSTRGGGNSPLHF.

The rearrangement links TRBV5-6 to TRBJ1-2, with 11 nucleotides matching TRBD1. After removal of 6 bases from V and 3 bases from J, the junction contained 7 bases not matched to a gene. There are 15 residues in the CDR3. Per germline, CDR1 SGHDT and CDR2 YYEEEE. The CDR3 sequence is CASTLAGQGDYGYTF. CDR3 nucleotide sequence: TGTGCCAGCACCCTTGCGGGACAGGGGGACTATGGCTACACCTTC.

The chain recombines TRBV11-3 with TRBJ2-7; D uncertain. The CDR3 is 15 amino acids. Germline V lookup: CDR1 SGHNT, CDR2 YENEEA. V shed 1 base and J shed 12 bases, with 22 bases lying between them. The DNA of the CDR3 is TGTGCCAGCAGCTTAGTTTGGTCCGGAGCTGAAAATCCGTACTTC. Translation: CASSLVWSGAENPYF. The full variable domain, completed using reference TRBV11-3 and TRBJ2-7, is EAGVVQSPRYKIIEKKQPVAFWCNPISGHNTLYWYLQNLGQGPELLIRYENEEAVDDSQLPKDRFSAERLKGVDSTLKIQPAELGDSAVYLCASSLVWSGAENPYFGPGTRLTVT.

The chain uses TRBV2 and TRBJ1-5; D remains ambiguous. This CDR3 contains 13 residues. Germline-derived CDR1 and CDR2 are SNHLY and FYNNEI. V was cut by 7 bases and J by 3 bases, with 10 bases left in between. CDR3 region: CASIYRLNQPQHF. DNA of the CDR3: TGTGCCAGCATTTATAGACTCAATCAGCCCCAGCATTTT.

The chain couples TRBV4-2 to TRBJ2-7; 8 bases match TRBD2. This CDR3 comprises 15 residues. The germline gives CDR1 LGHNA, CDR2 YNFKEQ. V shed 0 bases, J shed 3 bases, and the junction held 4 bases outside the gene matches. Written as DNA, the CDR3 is TGTGCCAGCAGCCAAGAAAGCGGGGGTTACTACGAGCAGTACTTC. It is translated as CASSQESGGYYEQYF.

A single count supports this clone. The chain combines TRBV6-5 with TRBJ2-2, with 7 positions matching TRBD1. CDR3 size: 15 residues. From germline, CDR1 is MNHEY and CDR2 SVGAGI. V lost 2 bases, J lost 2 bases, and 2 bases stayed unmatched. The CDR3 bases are TGTGCCAGCAGTTACGGGACAGCCAACACCGGGGAGCTGTTTTTT. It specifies CASSYGTANTGELFF.

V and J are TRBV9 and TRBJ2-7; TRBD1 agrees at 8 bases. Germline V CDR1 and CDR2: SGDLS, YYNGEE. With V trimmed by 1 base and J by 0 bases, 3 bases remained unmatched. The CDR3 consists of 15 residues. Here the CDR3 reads CASSVTDRDSYEQYF. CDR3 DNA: TGTGCCAGCAGCGTAACGGACAGGGACTCCTACGAGCAGTACTTC.

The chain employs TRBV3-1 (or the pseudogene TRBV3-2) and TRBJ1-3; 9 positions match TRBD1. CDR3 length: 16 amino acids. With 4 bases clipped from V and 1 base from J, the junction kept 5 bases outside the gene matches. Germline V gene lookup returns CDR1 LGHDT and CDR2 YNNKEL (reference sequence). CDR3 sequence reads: CASSLRQGGSGNTIYF. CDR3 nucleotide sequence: TGTGCCAGCAGCCTCCGACAGGGGGGATCTGGAAACACCATATATTTT.

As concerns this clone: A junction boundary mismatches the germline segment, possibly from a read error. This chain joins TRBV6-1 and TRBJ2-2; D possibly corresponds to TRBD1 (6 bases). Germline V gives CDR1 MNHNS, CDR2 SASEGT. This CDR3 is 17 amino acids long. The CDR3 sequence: CASSKAPPTGRTGELFF. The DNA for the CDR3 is TGTGCCAGCAGTAAAGCCCCACCAACAGGGCGCACCGGGGAGCTGTTTTTT.

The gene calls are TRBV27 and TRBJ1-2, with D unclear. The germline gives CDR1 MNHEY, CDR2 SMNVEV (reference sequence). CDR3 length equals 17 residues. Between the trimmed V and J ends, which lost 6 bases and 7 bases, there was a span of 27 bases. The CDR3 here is CASSVLGGRGSVGGYTF. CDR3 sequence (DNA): TGTGCCAGCAGCGTCCTAGGTGGTCGAGGGTCTGTAGGTGGCTACACCTTC.

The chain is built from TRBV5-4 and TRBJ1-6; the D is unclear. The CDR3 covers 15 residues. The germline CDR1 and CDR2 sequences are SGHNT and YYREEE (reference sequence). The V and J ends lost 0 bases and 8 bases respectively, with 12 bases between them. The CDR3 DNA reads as TGTGCCAGCAGCTTGGTATCAGAACCCGATTCACCCCTCCACTTT. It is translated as CASSLVSEPDSPLHF.

The CDR3 here is CASRDPRRGSSEEQYV. CDR3 DNA: TGTGCCAGCAGGGATCCTAGGCGAGGGTCCTCAGAGGAGCAGTACGTC. This chain uses TRBV5-5 with TRBJ2-7; D is perhaps TRBD2 (5 bases). This CDR3 is 16 amino acids long. Germline loops: CDR1 SGHKS, CDR2 YYEKEE (reference sequence). Between the trimmed V and J ends, which lost 5 bases and 7 bases, there was a span of 25 bases.

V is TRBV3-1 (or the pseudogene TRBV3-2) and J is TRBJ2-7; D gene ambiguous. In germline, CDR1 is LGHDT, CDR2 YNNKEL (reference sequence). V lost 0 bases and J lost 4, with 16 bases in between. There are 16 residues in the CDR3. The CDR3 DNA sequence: TGTGCCAGCAGCCAAGAGTTCTTCTCCGGAGTGTACGAGCAGTACTTC. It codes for CASSQEFFSGVYEQYF.

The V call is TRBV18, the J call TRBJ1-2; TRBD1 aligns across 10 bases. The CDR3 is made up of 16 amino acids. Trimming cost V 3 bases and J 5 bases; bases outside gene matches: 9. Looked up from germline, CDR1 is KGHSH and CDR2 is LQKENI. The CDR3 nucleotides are TGTGCCAGCTCACCGTGGGGACAGGGGATTTGGTATGGCTACACCTTC. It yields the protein CASSPWGQGIWYGYTF.

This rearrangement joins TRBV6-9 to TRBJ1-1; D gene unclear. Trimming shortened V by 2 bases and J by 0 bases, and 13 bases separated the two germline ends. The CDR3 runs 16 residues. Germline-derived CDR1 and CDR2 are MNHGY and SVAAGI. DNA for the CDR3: TGTGCCAGCAGTTATCAGAGGCGGCGGTTGAACACTGAAGCTTTCTTT. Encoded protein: CASSYQRRRLNTEAFF.

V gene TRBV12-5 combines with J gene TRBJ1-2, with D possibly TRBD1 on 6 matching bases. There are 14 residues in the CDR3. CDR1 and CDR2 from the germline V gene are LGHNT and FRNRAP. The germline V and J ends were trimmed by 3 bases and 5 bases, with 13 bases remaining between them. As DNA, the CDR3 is TGTGCTAGTGGTTTCGGGGGGCTGAGGTATGGCTACACCTTC. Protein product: CASGFGGLRYGYTF.

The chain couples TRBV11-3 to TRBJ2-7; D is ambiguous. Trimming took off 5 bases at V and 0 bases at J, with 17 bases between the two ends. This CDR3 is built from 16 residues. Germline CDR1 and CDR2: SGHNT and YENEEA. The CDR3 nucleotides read TGTGCCAGCAGCCTACGCAACTGGGCGAGCTCCTACGAGCAGTACTTC. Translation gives CASSLRNWASSYEQYF.

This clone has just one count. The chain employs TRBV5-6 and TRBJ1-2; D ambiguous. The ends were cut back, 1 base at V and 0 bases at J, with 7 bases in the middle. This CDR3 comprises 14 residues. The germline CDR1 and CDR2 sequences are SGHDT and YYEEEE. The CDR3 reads CASSLPVANYGYTF. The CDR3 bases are TGTGCCAGCAGCTTGCCCGTCGCTAACTATGGCTACACCTTC.

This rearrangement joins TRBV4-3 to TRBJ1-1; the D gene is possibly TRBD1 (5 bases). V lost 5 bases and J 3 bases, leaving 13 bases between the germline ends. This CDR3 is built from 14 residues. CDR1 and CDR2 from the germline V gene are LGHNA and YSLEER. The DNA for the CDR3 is TGCGCCAGCAGCAGGACACGAGAGGACACTGAAGCTTTCTTT. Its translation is CASSRTREDTEAFF.

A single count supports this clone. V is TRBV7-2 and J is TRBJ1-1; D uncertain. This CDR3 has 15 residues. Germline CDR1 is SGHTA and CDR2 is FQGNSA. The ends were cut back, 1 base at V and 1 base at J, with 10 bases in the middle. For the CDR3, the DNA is TGTGCCAGCAGCTTAGTAAGATTGAGGAACACTGAAGCTTTCTTT. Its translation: CASSLVRLRNTEAFF.

CDR3 sequence reads: CASSETSGGAWELFF. The CDR3 DNA follows: TGTGCCAGCAGCGAGACTAGCGGGGGGGCCTGGGAGCTGTTTTTT. This chain connects TRBV9 to TRBJ2-2; TRBD2 matches 14 bases. The germline V gene has CDR1 SGDLS and CDR2 YYNGEE. The V and J ends lost 3 bases and 9 bases, in that order; junction bases with no gene match: 4. The length of the CDR3 is 15 residues. The full variable domain, with the rest looked up from reference TRBV9 and TRBJ2-2, is DSGVTQTPKHLITATGQRVTLRCSPRSGDLSVYWYQQSLDQGLQFLIQYYNGEERAKGNILERFSAQQFPDLHSELNLSSLELGDSALYFCASSETSGGAWELFFGEGSRLTVL.

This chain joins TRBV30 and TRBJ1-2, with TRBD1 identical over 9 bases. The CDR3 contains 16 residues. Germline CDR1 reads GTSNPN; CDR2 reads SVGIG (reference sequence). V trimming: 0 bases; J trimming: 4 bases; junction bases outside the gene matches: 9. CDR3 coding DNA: TGTGCCTGGAGTGTACAGGGGGCGGGTAAAGGCTATGGCTACACCTTC. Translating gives CAWSVQGAGKGYGYTF. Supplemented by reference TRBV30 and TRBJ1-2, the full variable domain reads SQTIHQWPATLVQPVGSPLSLECTVEGTSNPNLYWYRQAAGRGLQLLFYSVGIGQISSEVPQNLSASRPQDRQFILSSKKLLLSDSGFYLCAWSVQGAGKGYGYTFGSGTRLTVV.

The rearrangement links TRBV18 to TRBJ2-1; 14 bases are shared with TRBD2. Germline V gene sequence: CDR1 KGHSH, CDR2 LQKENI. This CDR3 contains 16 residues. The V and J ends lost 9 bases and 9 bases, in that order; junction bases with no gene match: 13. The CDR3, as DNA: TGTGCCAGTTCCGGGACTAGCGGGGGTCCCGGGAGTGAGCAGTTCTTC. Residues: CASSGTSGGPGSEQFF.

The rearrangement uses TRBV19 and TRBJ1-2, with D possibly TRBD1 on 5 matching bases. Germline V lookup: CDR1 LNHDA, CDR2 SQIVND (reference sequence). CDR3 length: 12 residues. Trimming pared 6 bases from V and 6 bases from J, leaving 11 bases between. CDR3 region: CASRDLGDGYTF. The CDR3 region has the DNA TGTGCCAGTAGGGACCTAGGGGATGGCTACACCTTC.

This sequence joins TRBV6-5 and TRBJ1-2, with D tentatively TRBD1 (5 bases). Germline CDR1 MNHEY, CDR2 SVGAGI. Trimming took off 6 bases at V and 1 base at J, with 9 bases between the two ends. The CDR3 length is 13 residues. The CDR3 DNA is TGTGCCAGCAGACCTGACAGTAACTATGGCTACACCTTC. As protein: CASRPDSNYGYTF.

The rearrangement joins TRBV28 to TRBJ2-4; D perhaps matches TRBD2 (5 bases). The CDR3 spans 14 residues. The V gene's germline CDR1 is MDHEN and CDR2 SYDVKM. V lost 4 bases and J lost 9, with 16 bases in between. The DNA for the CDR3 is TGTGCCAGCAGTTCACAGTCAGGCCGGGGCATTCAGTACTTC. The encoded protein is CASSSQSGRGIQYF.